Following are 7 T cell receptor beta chains from one sample sequenced in a study of blood T cell repertoires in COVID-19. TCRdb's copy holds only in-frame clones and misses some; the assay was immunoSEQ multiplex PCR. The sample lists fewer than 300,000 clones, 91% occurring once. The specimen sequenced was peripheral blood. These receptors all stem from a woman under 40 with COVID-19, enrolled during active disease.

This clone showed up just a few times. The J gene is TRBJ2-7, the V gene TRBV7-2; tentatively, D is TRBD1 (5 bases). CDR1 SGHTA and CDR2 FQGNSA come from the germline V gene. CDR3 length: 16 residues. Trimming stripped 0 bases from V and 0 bases from J, with 12 bases between. CDR3 amino acids: CASSLAPGSSSYEQYF. The CDR3, as DNA: TGTGCCAGCAGCTTAGCCCCAGGGTCTAGCTCCTACGAGCAGTACTTC.

V gene TRBV13 combines with J gene TRBJ2-1; D not resolved. The V and J ends lost 4 bases and 0 bases respectively, with 4 bases between them. Germline V lookup: CDR1 PRHDT, CDR2 FYEKMQ (reference sequence). The CDR3 spans 13 residues. The CDR3 bases are TGTGCCAGCAGCTCCTTCTCCTACAATGAGCAGTTCTTC. This encodes CASSSFSYNEQFF.

The chain is built from TRBV29-1 and TRBJ1-2; the match to TRBD1 covers 8 bases. V trimming: 3 bases; J trimming: 8 bases; junction bases outside the gene matches: 8. CDR1 and CDR2 from the germline V gene are SQVTM and ANQGSEA. This CDR3 spans 13 amino acids. The CDR3 region has the DNA TGCAGCGTTGAGCTGGACAGGGTTGAAGGCTACACCTTC. This translates into CSVELDRVEGYTF.

The chain uses TRBV28 and TRBJ1-2; TRBD1 matches at 10 bases. This CDR3 is 14 amino acids long. The germline CDR1 and CDR2 sequences are MDHEN and SYDVKM. V was clipped by 4 bases and J by 5 bases; unmatched bases: 4. CDR3 loop: CASSWDRGGYGYTF. The CDR3 DNA sequence: TGTGCCAGCAGTTGGGACAGGGGAGGTTATGGCTACACCTTC.

This clone was detected once. CDR3 in DNA: TGTGCCACCAGTGATCCAAGTAGGACTAGCGGGAGTAATGAGCAGTTCTTC. It encodes CATSDPSRTSGSNEQFF. This rearrangement joins TRBV24-1 to TRBJ2-1, with 13 bases that match TRBD2. V shed 3 bases, J shed 7 bases, and the junction held 8 bases outside the gene matches. The germline V gene encodes CDR1 KGHDR and CDR2 SFDVKD. The CDR3 loop spans 17 amino acids.

The rearrangement joins TRBV5-4 to TRBJ2-7, with TRBD2 identical over 11 bases. The V gene end was trimmed by 1 base and the J gene end by 0 bases; junction bases not matched to a gene: 6. The CDR3 sequence is 17 residues long. Germline CDR1 SGHNT, CDR2 YYREEE (reference sequence). The DNA for the CDR3 is TGTGCCAGCAGCTTGTTTGGACTAGCGGGTTTCTCCTACGAGCAGTACTTC. Amino acid sequence: CASSLFGLAGFSYEQYF.

The gene calls are TRBV6-1 and TRBJ2-3, with D perhaps TRBD2 (7 bases). This CDR3 region has 17 residues. The V end lost 0 bases, the J end lost 2 bases, and 15 bases lay between the germline ends. Germline loops: CDR1 MNHNS, CDR2 SASEGT. This chain's CDR3 is CASSEAGRRGPTDTQYF. In nucleotides, the CDR3 is TGTGCCAGCAGTGAAGCAGGTCGGCGGGGGCCCACAGATACGCAGTATTTT.